This passage covers 30 T cell receptor beta chains from one sample sequenced in a study of T-cell memory formation after mild COVID-19. TCRdb recomputed calls from the 5' RACE reads with MiXCR, one row per CDR3 protein. Among 40,000 to 55,000 distinct CDR3 sequences, less than 15% were seen once, and the ten largest hold over 20%. The specimen sequenced was PBMCs or a T cell subset sorted from them (not recorded which). Receptors originate from a man aged 18 to 30 who had mild COVID-19 (a few samples of this study predate the infection). Cell type and time point are not known.

This clonotype was seen repeatedly, ten times or more. The rearrangement joins TRBV28 to TRBJ2-1; weak D call: TRBD2 (6 bases). Germline CDR1 is MDHEN and CDR2 is SYDVKM. The CDR3 has 17 amino acids. V lost 1 base, J lost 5 bases, and 18 bases lay in between. The CDR3 here is CASSLYPRGEVDNEQFF. The DNA of the CDR3 is TGTGCCAGCAGTTTATACCCACGCGGGGAAGTAGACAATGAGCAGTTCTTC.

This clonotype showed up just a few times. The chain couples TRBV20-1 to TRBJ2-1, with 8 bases aligning to TRBD1. Germline CDR1 DFQATT, CDR2 SNEGSKA (reference sequence). V lost 3 bases and J lost 6; bases outside the gene matches: 4. The CDR3 length is 13 residues. CDR3 sequence reads: CSARGQVLNEQFF. CDR3 coding DNA: TGCAGTGCTAGGGGACAGGTCCTCAATGAGCAGTTCTTC.

This clonotype was found a few times. This chain links TRBV20-1 with TRBJ1-6; a weak D match, TRBD1 (5 bases). Germline V gene lookup returns CDR1 DFQATT and CDR2 SNEGSKA (reference sequence). The CDR3 contains 11 residues. V gave up 6 bases and J gave up 14 bases, with 14 bases separating them. DNA of the CDR3: TGCAGTGCCACCCACGGGGGGACCCTCCACTTT. This codes for CSATHGGTLHF.

The CDR3 sequence is CASSFGGAGSPLHF. The CDR3, as DNA: TGTGCCAGCAGTTTCGGGGGGGCCGGCTCACCCCTCCACTTT. The chain has TRBV12-3 or TRBV12-4 and TRBJ1-6; a weak D match, TRBD1 (6 bases). The length of the CDR3 is 14 residues. Trimming removed 3 bases from V and 10 bases from J, with 13 bases in between.

This sequence joins TRBV6-1 and TRBJ1-1, with D possibly matching TRBD1 (5 bases). This CDR3 has 13 amino acids. Germline loops: CDR1 MNHNS, CDR2 SASEGT. The V gene lost 6 bases and the J gene lost 4 bases, with 12 bases spanning the gap. The CDR3 sequence is CASSLGGGTEAFF. DNA for the CDR3: TGTGCCAGCAGCCTGGGCGGGGGCACTGAAGCTTTCTTT.

V and J are TRBV7-2 and TRBJ2-4; possibly TRBD1 for D (6 bases). The germline V gene has CDR1 SGHTA and CDR2 FQGNSA. The CDR3 covers 15 residues. Trimming took 6 bases from V and 0 from J, leaving 12 bases between them. The CDR3 coding sequence is TGTGCCAGCAGATCAACAGGGCTAGCCAAAAACATTCAGTACTTC. Protein: CASRSTGLAKNIQYF. The whole variable domain, filled in from reference TRBV7-2 and TRBJ2-4, reads GAGVSQSPSNKVTEKGKDVELRCDPISGHTALYWYRQSLGQGLEFLIYFQGNSAPDKSGLPSDRFSAERTGGSVSTLTIQRTQQEDSAVYLCASRSTGLAKNIQYFGAGTRLSVL.

J is TRBJ1-6 and V is TRBV5-1; possible D gene TRBD1, 6 bases. Germline V lookup: CDR1 SGHRS, CDR2 YFSETQ. Trimming removed 4 bases from V and 8 bases from J, with 13 bases in between. The CDR3 spans 14 residues. The chain's CDR3 is CASSPQGRDSPLHF. The CDR3, as DNA: TGCGCCAGCAGCCCGCAGGGGAGAGATTCACCCCTCCACTTT.

The table lists this clonotype with a few counts. The chain links TRBV29-1 to TRBJ2-3, with D unresolved. The CDR3 extends over 11 amino acids. Germline CDR1 is SQVTM and CDR2 is ANQGSEA. Trimming cost V 3 bases and J 3 bases, with 4 bases left between them. The CDR3: CSVDRTDTQYF. The DNA of the CDR3 is TGCAGCGTTGACCGGACAGATACGCAGTATTTT.

The rearrangement uses TRBV2 and TRBJ2-5, with 7 bases matching TRBD2. V was clipped by 6 bases and J by 1 base; unmatched bases: 2. Per germline, CDR1 SNHLY and CDR2 FYNNEI. The CDR3 consists of 13 residues. The CDR3 nucleotides read TGTGCCAGCAGGCGGGGGTCCCAAGAGACCCAGTACTTC. Its translation: CASRRGSQETQYF. The full variable domain, completed using reference TRBV2 and TRBJ2-5, is EPEVTQTPSHQVTQMGQEVILRCVPISNHLYFYWYRQILGQKVEFLVSFYNNEISEKSEIFDDQFSVERPDGSNFTLKIRSTKLEDSAMYFCASRRGSQETQYFGPGTRLLVL.

This clonotype turned up a few times. This chain joins TRBV7-3 and TRBJ1-1; no clear D. Germline CDR1 SGHTA, CDR2 FQGTGA. Trimming took 2 bases from V and 0 from J, leaving 10 bases between them. CDR3 length: 15 amino acids. The DNA for the CDR3 is TGTGCCAGCAGCTTAGGTCCGGTTATGAACACTGAAGCTTTCTTT. This translates into CASSLGPVMNTEAFF.

This clonotype was counted between two and nine times. The chain recombines TRBV20-1 with TRBJ2-3; TRBD2 agrees at 11 bases. The ends lost 0 bases at V and 6 bases at J; junction bases unmatched: 11. This CDR3 is built from 17 residues. Germline CDR1 reads DFQATT; CDR2 reads SNEGSKA (reference sequence). This chain's CDR3 is CSARDPGSGGAADTQYF. The DNA for the CDR3 is TGCAGTGCTAGAGATCCGGGTAGCGGGGGGGCCGCGGATACGCAGTATTTT.

V is TRBV11-2 and J is TRBJ2-3, with D tentatively TRBD2 (5 bases). V was trimmed by 4 bases and J by 6 bases, leaving 8 bases between them. The CDR3 is 12 residues long. From germline, CDR1 is SGHAT and CDR2 FQNNGV. CDR3 nucleotides: TGTGCCAGCAGCTCGCTAGCCGATACGCAGTATTTT. Its translation is CASSSLADTQYF.

This clonotype was counted at least ten times. The J gene is TRBJ2-2, the V gene TRBV5-1; D uncertain. CDR1 and CDR2 (germline): SGHRS, YFSETQ. V lost 2 bases and J lost 1, with 6 bases in between. The CDR3 contains 14 residues. This CDR3 is CASSFAKNTGELFF. DNA of the CDR3: TGCGCCAGCAGCTTCGCCAAGAACACCGGGGAGCTGTTTTTT.

This chain joins TRBV6-5 and TRBJ1-1, with D unclear. V was cut by 3 bases and J by 10 bases, with 15 bases left in between. Per the germline V gene, CDR1 is MNHEY and CDR2 is SVGAGI. The CDR3 loop spans 13 amino acids. The CDR3 sequence is CASSYSGQRGAFF. CDR3 nucleotides: TGTGCCAGCAGTTATTCCGGCCAAAGAGGAGCTTTCTTT.

In this sample, this clonotype turned up a few times. The V gene is TRBV7-2, the J gene TRBJ2-3; D gene ambiguous. V lost 6 bases and J lost 4, with 5 bases in between. Germline V gene sequence: CDR1 SGHTA, CDR2 FQGNSA. This CDR3 has 11 amino acids. CDR3 protein: CASSRADTQYF. DNA of the CDR3: TGTGCCAGCAGTCGCGCAGATACGCAGTATTTT.

This clonotype was observed many times. The chain carries TRBV5-1 and TRBJ2-3; D remains ambiguous. V was trimmed by 2 bases and J by 2 bases, leaving 3 bases between them. Germline V gives CDR1 SGHRS, CDR2 YFSETQ. The CDR3 covers 12 residues. CDR3 in DNA: TGCGCCAGCAGCTTCCACACAGATACGCAGTATTTT. As protein: CASSFHTDTQYF.

The table lists this clonotype with a few counts. This chain joins TRBV19 and TRBJ2-7, with no clear D. Trimming cost V 10 bases and J 3 bases, with 16 bases left between them. Germline V gene lookup returns CDR1 LNHDA and CDR2 SQIVND (reference sequence). CDR3 length: 13 residues. CDR3 in amino acids: CATQDTNGYEQYF. CDR3 DNA sequence: TGTGCCACCCAAGACACCAACGGCTACGAGCAGTACTTC.

This clonotype appeared a few times. The rearrangement uses TRBV7-2 and TRBJ2-7; 8 bases are shared with TRBD2. The length of the CDR3 is 16 residues. Losses at the gene ends were 5 bases for V and 5 bases for J; bases not matched to a gene: 14. Germline lookup yields CDR1 SGHTA and CDR2 FQGNSA. The CDR3 DNA follows: TGTGCCAGCAGCCCCGGGGGGGCCCAGGGTCGGGACGAGCAGTACTTC. Its translation is CASSPGGAQGRDEQYF.

The chain uses TRBV4-1 and TRBJ1-1, with TRBD1 as a possible D gene (5 bases). The CDR3 covers 14 residues. Germline V gene sequence: CDR1 MGHRA, CDR2 YSYEKL. Trimming stripped 4 bases from V and 3 bases from J, with 12 bases between. CDR3 DNA: TGCGCCAGCAGCCTCCGAGGGGAGGACACTGAAGCTTTCTTT. Protein product: CASSLRGEDTEAFF.

J is TRBJ2-7 and V is TRBV12-3 or TRBV12-4, with D possibly being TRBD2 (6 bases). V was shortened by 6 bases and J by 5 bases, with 20 bases between the two germline ends. The CDR3 runs 15 residues. This chain's CDR3 is CASRSGRRALHEQYF. The CDR3, as DNA: TGTGCCAGCAGGTCGGGACGGAGGGCGCTCCACGAGCAGTACTTC.

This clonotype has a handful of counts. The gene calls are TRBV19 and TRBJ2-3; TRBD1 matches at 7 bases. CDR1 is LNHDA, CDR2 SQIVND, per germline (reference sequence). The CDR3 length is 14 residues. V was pared by 5 bases and J by 4 bases, with 6 bases of the junction left unmatched. CDR3 sequence: CASSAQGVADTQYF. The CDR3 region has the DNA TGTGCCAGTAGTGCCCAGGGGGTTGCAGATACGCAGTATTTT.

This clonotype has only a few counts. The chain employs TRBV6-1 and TRBJ1-4, with TRBD1 matching over 8 bases. CDR1 is MNHNS, CDR2 SASEGT, per germline. Losses at the gene ends were 6 bases for V and 7 bases for J; bases not matched to a gene: 7. The CDR3 sequence is 14 residues long. The CDR3 spells CASSPQGASEKLFF. DNA of the CDR3: TGTGCCAGCAGCCCGCAGGGGGCTTCTGAAAAACTGTTTTTT.

This chain connects TRBV5-1 to TRBJ2-1; D remains ambiguous. The V gene's germline CDR1 is SGHRS and CDR2 YFSETQ. The CDR3 is made up of 13 amino acids. V shed 2 bases and J shed 0 bases, with 3 bases lying between them. This chain's CDR3 is CASSFRSYNEQFF. The CDR3 bases are TGCGCCAGCAGCTTTCGCTCCTACAATGAGCAGTTCTTC.

V is TRBV7-2 and J is TRBJ2-3; TRBD2 matches at 7 bases. The CDR3 spans 15 residues. CDR1 and CDR2 from the germline V gene are SGHTA and FQGNSA. With V trimmed by 1 base and J by 4 bases, 5 bases remained unmatched. The CDR3 DNA reads as TGTGCCAGCAGCTTAGAGTCTACTAGCGCAGATACGCAGTATTTT. Its protein is CASSLESTSADTQYF.

This clonotype has a handful of counts. J is TRBJ2-3 and V is TRBV29-1; a possible D gene is TRBD2 (7 bases). Germline V gives CDR1 SQVTM, CDR2 ANQGSEA. The CDR3 is 13 residues long. V was trimmed by 8 bases and J by 7 bases, leaving 19 bases between them. This CDR3 is CSLTWGGWNTQYF. In nucleotides, the CDR3 is TGCAGCCTTACATGGGGGGGCTGGAATACGCAGTATTTT.

The V and J genes are TRBV20-1 and TRBJ1-2; D is possibly TRBD1 (5 bases). CDR1 is DFQATT and CDR2 is SNEGSKA in the germline V gene (reference sequence). Trimming removed 4 bases from V and 5 bases from J, with 23 bases in between. CDR3 length equals 16 residues. The CDR3, as DNA: TGCAGTGCTAAAGACCCCGGGGGGACCGCTCAGTATGGCTACACCTTC. Translation: CSAKDPGGTAQYGYTF.

The sample holds many counts of this clonotype. This chain joins TRBV7-9 and TRBJ2-7; no firm D call. V was clipped by 1 base and J by 0 bases, with 10 bases between them. Per the germline V gene, CDR1 is SEHNR and CDR2 is FQNEAQ (reference sequence). CDR3 length: 15 amino acids. CDR3 nucleotides: TGTGCCAGCAGCTTAGAAGGGATTAGCTCCTACGAGCAGTACGTC. Its protein is CASSLEGISSYEQYV.

The chain has TRBV4-3 and TRBJ2-1, with a possible D match to TRBD2 (6 bases). This CDR3 is 14 amino acids long. Germline loops: CDR1 LGHNA, CDR2 YSLEER. The ends were cut back, 3 bases at V and 7 bases at J, with 13 bases in the middle. CDR3 loop: CASSHDRGKNEQFF. The CDR3 nucleotides are TGCGCCAGCAGCCACGATCGGGGGAAGAATGAGCAGTTCTTC.

The chain carries TRBV7-6 and TRBJ2-1; tentative D call: TRBD1 (6 bases). Germline-derived CDR1 and CDR2 are SGHVS and FNYEAQ. The CDR3 is made up of 15 amino acids. Trimming left V 1 base short and J 11 bases short, with 18 bases between. The CDR3 region has the DNA TGTGCCAGCAGCTTAGGCGGATACAGGGACGGGAAGCAGTTCTTC. Residues: CASSLGGYRDGKQFF.

In this sample, this clonotype turned up a few times. The gene calls are TRBV28 and TRBJ2-4; D unclear. The germline V gene encodes CDR1 MDHEN and CDR2 SYDVKM. The V end lost 5 bases, the J end lost 0 bases, and 11 bases lay between the germline ends. CDR3 length equals 15 residues. The CDR3: CASSDKALAKNIQYF. The CDR3 nucleotides read TGTGCCAGCAGTGACAAGGCCCTAGCCAAAAACATTCAGTACTTC.